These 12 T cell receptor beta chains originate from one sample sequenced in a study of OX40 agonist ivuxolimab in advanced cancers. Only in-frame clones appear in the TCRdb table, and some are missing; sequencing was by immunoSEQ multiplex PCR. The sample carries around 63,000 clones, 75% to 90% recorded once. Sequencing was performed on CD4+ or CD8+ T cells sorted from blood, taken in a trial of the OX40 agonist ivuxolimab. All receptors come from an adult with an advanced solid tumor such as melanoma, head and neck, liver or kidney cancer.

The CDR3: CAISGQGTYEQYF. In nucleotides, the CDR3 is TGTGCCATCAGTGGACAGGGGACCTACGAGCAGTACTTC. The chain uses TRBV10-3 and TRBJ2-7; TRBD1 matches at 8 bases. The CDR3 spans 13 residues. The germline CDR1 and CDR2 sequences are ENHRY and SYGVKD. The V gene end was trimmed by 4 bases and the J gene end by 2 bases; junction bases not matched to a gene: 1.

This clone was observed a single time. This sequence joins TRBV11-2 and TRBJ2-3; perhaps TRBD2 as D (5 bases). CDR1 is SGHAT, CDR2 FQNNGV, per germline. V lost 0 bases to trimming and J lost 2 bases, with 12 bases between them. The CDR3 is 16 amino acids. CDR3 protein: CASSLEWASNTDTQYF. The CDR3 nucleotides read TGTGCCAGCAGCTTAGAATGGGCTAGCAACACAGATACGCAGTATTTT.

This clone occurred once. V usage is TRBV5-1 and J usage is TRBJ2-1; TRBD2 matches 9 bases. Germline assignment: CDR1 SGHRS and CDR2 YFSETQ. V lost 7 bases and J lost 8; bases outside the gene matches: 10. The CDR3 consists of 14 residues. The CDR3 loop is CASGEGTSNDEQFF. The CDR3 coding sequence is TGCGCCAGCGGTGAGGGGACTAGCAACGATGAGCAGTTCTTC.

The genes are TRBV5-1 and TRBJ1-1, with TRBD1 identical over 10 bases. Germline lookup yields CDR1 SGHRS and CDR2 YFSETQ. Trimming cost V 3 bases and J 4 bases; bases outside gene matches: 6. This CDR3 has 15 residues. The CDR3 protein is CASSYSGTGVTEAFF. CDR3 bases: TGCGCCAGCAGCTATTCCGGGACAGGGGTCACTGAAGCTTTCTTT.

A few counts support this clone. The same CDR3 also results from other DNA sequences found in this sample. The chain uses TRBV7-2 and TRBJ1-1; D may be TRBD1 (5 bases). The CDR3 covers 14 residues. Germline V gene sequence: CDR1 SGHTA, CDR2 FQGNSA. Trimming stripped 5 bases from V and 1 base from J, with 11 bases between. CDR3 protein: CASSPGAANTEAFF. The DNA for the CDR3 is TGTGCCAGCAGCCCTGGGGCCGCGAACACTGAAGCTTTCTTT.

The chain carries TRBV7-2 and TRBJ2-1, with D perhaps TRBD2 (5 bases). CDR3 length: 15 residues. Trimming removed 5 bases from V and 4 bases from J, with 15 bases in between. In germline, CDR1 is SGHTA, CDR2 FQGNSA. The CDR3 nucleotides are TGTGCCAGCAGCCTCTATTCTGAGGGATACAATGAGCAGTTCTTC. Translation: CASSLYSEGYNEQFF.

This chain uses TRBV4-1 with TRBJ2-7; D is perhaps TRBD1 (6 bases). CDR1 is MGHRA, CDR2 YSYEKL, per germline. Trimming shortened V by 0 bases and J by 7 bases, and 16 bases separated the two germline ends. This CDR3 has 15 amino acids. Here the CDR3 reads CASSQDRGPTREQYF. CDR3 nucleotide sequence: TGCGCCAGCAGCCAAGACAGGGGCCCGACTCGGGAGCAGTACTTC.

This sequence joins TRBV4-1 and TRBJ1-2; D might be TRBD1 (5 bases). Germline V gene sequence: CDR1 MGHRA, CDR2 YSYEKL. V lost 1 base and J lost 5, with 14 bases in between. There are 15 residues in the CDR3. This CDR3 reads CASSQGDSTAYGYTF. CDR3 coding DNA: TGCGCCAGCAGCCAAGGGGATTCGACAGCTTATGGCTACACCTTC.

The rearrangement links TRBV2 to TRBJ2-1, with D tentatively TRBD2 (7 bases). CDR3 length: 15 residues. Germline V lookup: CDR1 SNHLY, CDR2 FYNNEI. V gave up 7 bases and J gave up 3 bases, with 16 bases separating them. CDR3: CASTARGAYYNEQFF. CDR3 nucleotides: TGTGCCAGCACTGCCCGGGGGGCCTACTACAATGAGCAGTTCTTC.

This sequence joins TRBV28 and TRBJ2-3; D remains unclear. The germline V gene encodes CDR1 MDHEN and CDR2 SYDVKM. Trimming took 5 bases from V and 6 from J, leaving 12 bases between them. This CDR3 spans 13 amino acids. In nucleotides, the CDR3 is TGTGCCAGCAGTGACATACTGGAGGATACGCAGTATTTT. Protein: CASSDILEDTQYF.

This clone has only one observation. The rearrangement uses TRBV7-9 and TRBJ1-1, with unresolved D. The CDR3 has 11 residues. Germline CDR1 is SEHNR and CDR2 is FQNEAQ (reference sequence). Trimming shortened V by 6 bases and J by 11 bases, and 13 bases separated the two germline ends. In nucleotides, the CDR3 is TGTGCCAGCAGTTCAGGATCATTGGCTTTCTTT. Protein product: CASSSGSLAFF.

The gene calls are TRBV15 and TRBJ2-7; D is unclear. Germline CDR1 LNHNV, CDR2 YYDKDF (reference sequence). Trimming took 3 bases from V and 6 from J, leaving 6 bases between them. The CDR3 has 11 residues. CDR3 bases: TGTGCCACCAGCAGTTTGGGCGAGCAGTACTTC. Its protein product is CATSSLGEQYF.